The next 31 T cell receptor beta chains were all read from a single sample in a study of blood T cell repertoires in COVID-19. Sequencing was performed with immunoSEQ multiplex PCR; in TCRdb, only in-frame clones are kept and a portion is missing. In the table there are a few hundred thousand clones, approximately 87% of which are singletons. Sequencing was done on a sample of peripheral blood. These receptors originate from a woman between 45 and 65 years old with acute or convalescent COVID-19.

V usage is TRBV20-1 and J usage is TRBJ1-2; D remains ambiguous. V gave up 3 bases and J gave up 0 bases, with 14 bases separating them. Germline V lookup: CDR1 DFQATT, CDR2 SNEGSKA (reference sequence). This CDR3 comprises 15 residues. The CDR3 DNA sequence: TGCAGTGCTAGTGGGTTGGGCCGATCTAACTATGGCTACACCTTC. It yields the protein CSASGLGRSNYGYTF.

The chain has TRBV4-3 and TRBJ2-3, with a tentative D call TRBD2 (5 bases). Germline values: CDR1 LGHNA, CDR2 YSLEER. The CDR3 loop spans 15 amino acids. V lost 1 base to trimming and J lost 5 bases, with 13 bases between them. CDR3 residues: CASSQVSGKVDTQYF. The CDR3 nucleotides are TGCGCCAGCAGCCAAGTGTCCGGGAAAGTAGATACGCAGTATTTT.

This clone was found a few times. The J gene is TRBJ1-5, the V gene TRBV7-2, with a tentative D call TRBD1 (6 bases). Germline V lookup: CDR1 SGHTA, CDR2 FQGNSA. Trimming cost V 5 bases and J 7 bases, with 15 bases left between them. This CDR3 has 14 amino acids. CDR3 sequence (DNA): TGTGCCAGCAGCCAGAAACAGGGCGGGCAGCCCCAGCATTTT. This codes for CASSQKQGGQPQHF.

The V call is TRBV9, the J call TRBJ1-1, with unresolved D. V shed 4 bases and J shed 0 bases, with 13 bases lying between them. The CDR3 contains 15 residues. Germline V gene sequence: CDR1 SGDLS, CDR2 YYNGEE. The CDR3 sequence: CASSLGRLMNTEAFF. CDR3 coding DNA: TGTGCCAGCAGCCTCGGTCGGTTGATGAACACTGAAGCTTTCTTT.

The chain employs TRBV4-3 and TRBJ1-4; a weak D match, TRBD1 (6 bases). With 1 base removed from V and 5 bases from J, the gap between germline ends came to 11 bases. Germline V CDR1 and CDR2: LGHNA, YSLEER. The CDR3 runs to 15 residues. CDR3 sequence reads: CASSQGDRRNEKLFF. CDR3 DNA: TGCGCCAGCAGCCAAGGAGACAGGAGAAATGAAAAACTGTTTTTT.

V is TRBV21-1 and J is TRBJ1-1. TRBV21-1 is reported as a pseudogene. This CDR3 has 15 residues. The CDR3 coding sequence is TGTGCCAGCAGCACCCAAAGAAGTTCTATGATTGAAGCTTTCTTT. It is translated as CASSTQRSSMIEAFF.

The chain carries TRBV28 and TRBJ1-4, with a weak D call TRBD1 (6 bases). The V gene lost 5 bases and the J gene lost 6 bases, with 19 bases spanning the gap. Germline V CDR1 and CDR2: MDHEN, SYDVKM. This CDR3 comprises 16 residues. The CDR3 DNA reads TGTGCCAGCAGTCCCCAACCGACAGGACGGCATGAAAAACTGTTTTTT. Amino acid sequence: CASSPQPTGRHEKLFF. Variable domain in full (rest from reference TRBV28 and TRBJ1-4): DVKVTQSSRYLVKRTGEKVFLECVQDMDHENMFWYRQDPGLGLRLIYFSYDVKMKEKGDIPEGYSVSREKKERFSLILESASTNQTSMYLCASSPQPTGRHEKLFFGSGTQLSVL.

The chain carries TRBV11-2 and TRBJ1-1; maybe TRBD1 (6 bases). The CDR3 length is 16 residues. Germline V gene sequence: CDR1 SGHAT, CDR2 FQNNGV. Trimming stripped 2 bases from V and 1 base from J, with 14 bases between. CDR3 DNA: TGTGCCAGCAGCTTAAGCACAGGGTCCCCGAACACTGAAGCTTTCTTT. Translating gives CASSLSTGSPNTEAFF.

The V gene is TRBV5-1, the J gene TRBJ1-3; D call uncertain. The V and J ends lost 2 bases and 2 bases respectively, with 14 bases between them. Germline CDR1 SGHRS, CDR2 YFSETQ. This CDR3 spans 16 amino acids. Here the CDR3 DNA reads TGCGCCAGCAGCTTCCACAGCCAAATTGCTGGAAACACCATATATTTT. Protein product: CASSFHSQIAGNTIYF.

The V gene is TRBV6-2 or TRBV6-3, the J gene TRBJ2-7; D perhaps matches TRBD2 (6 bases). Deletions cut 5 bases from V and 3 bases from J, with 14 bases between. CDR1 is MNHEY and CDR2 is SVGEGT in the germline V gene. This CDR3 has 14 amino acids. CDR3 sequence reads: CASSPSLGGYEQYF. For the CDR3, the DNA is TGTGCCAGCAGTCCCTCGCTGGGGGGCTACGAGCAGTACTTC.

This chain joins TRBV4-3 and TRBJ1-1, with D possibly being TRBD1 (5 bases). The CDR3 is 15 residues long. Trimming removed 1 base from V and 4 bases from J, with 13 bases in between. The germline V gene encodes CDR1 LGHNA and CDR2 YSLEER. CDR3 sequence: CASSQGTGGSTEAFF. The CDR3 DNA reads TGCGCCAGCAGCCAAGGGACGGGGGGTTCCACTGAAGCTTTCTTT.

The genes are TRBV7-3 and TRBJ1-6, with 8 bases matching TRBD1. This CDR3 region has 13 residues. Germline V gene data show CDR1 as SGHTA and CDR2 as FQGTGA. The V gene end was trimmed by 10 bases and the J gene end by 10 bases; junction bases not matched to a gene: 9. The CDR3 DNA sequence: TGTGCCACCTCTTGGGACAGGTCATCACCCCTCCACTTT. This encodes CATSWDRSSPLHF.

The CDR3 coding sequence is TGTGCCAGCAGCCCCAAAGGCCGGAGTGGGGCCAACGTCCTGACTTTC. Protein product: CASSPKGRSGANVLTF. This chain uses TRBV2 with TRBJ2-6; D not resolved. This CDR3 has 16 amino acids. Deletions cut 6 bases from V and 3 bases from J, with 15 bases between. Germline V gene data show CDR1 as SNHLY and CDR2 as FYNNEI.

The gene calls are TRBV5-4 and TRBJ2-1, with 11 bases fitting TRBD2. Losses at the gene ends were 0 bases for V and 4 bases for J; bases not matched to a gene: 6. Germline V lookup: CDR1 SGHNT, CDR2 YYREEE (reference sequence). The CDR3 covers 17 residues. In DNA form, the CDR3 reads TGTGCCAGCAGCTTGGACCCGACTAGCGGGGTATACAATGAGCAGTTCTTC. It codes for CASSLDPTSGVYNEQFF.

The gene calls are TRBV19 and TRBJ1-5; no clear D. V was trimmed by 7 bases and J by 3 bases, leaving 19 bases between them. CDR3 length: 16 amino acids. Germline-derived CDR1 and CDR2 are LNHDA and SQIVND (reference sequence). The CDR3 nucleotides are TGTGCCAGTACCCAAGCAGGAGGCCGGGTCAATCAGCCCCAGCATTTT. Protein: CASTQAGGRVNQPQHF. The full variable domain, with the rest looked up from reference TRBV19 and TRBJ1-5, is DGGITQSPKYLFRKEGQNVTLSCEQNLNHDAMYWYRQDPGQGLRLIYYSQIVNDFQKGDIAEGYSVSREKKESFPLTVTSAQKNPTAFYLCASTQAGGRVNQPQHFGDGTRLSIL.

The rearrangement links TRBV19 to TRBJ1-1; 12 bases are shared with TRBD1. Germline CDR1 reads LNHDA; CDR2 reads SQIVND (reference sequence). The CDR3 contains 15 residues. The J segment lost 7 bases and the V segment lost 5 bases, leaving 8 bases of the junction unmatched. The DNA for the CDR3 is TGTGCCAGTAGTCAGGGGACAGGGGGCGCAGTTGAAGCTTTCTTT. Protein sequence: CASSQGTGGAVEAFF.

This rearrangement joins TRBV6-2 or TRBV6-3 to TRBJ2-1, with D unresolved. The CDR3 consists of 16 residues. V lost 2 bases and J lost 7, with 18 bases in between. In germline, CDR1 is MNHEY, CDR2 SVGEGT. Here the CDR3 reads CASSYLQMTVLNEQFF. CDR3 coding DNA: TGTGCCAGCAGTTACCTTCAAATGACTGTGCTGAATGAGCAGTTCTTC.

In this sample, this clone turned up once. V is TRBV12-3 or TRBV12-4 and J is TRBJ2-1; D not resolved. This CDR3 has 11 residues. V was cut by 4 bases and J by 4 bases, with 2 bases left in between. This CDR3 is CASSSYNEQFF. CDR3 sequence (DNA): TGTGCCAGCAGTTCTTACAATGAGCAGTTCTTC.

The V call is TRBV7-9, the J call TRBJ1-4, with a tentative D call TRBD1 (5 bases). CDR1 is SEHNR and CDR2 is FQNEAQ in the germline V gene (reference sequence). The CDR3 spans 16 residues. V was pared by 5 bases and J by 5 bases, with 18 bases between. The CDR3 DNA reads as TGTGCCAGCAGCCCACTTCGGGAGGGGCGGAATGAAAAACTGTTTTTT. Its translation is CASSPLREGRNEKLFF.

This clone has a single count. V gene TRBV27 combines with J gene TRBJ2-7, with a tentative D call TRBD2 (7 bases). The germline V gene has CDR1 MNHEY and CDR2 SMNVEV (reference sequence). V was trimmed by 7 bases and J by 3 bases, leaving 37 bases between them. The CDR3 contains 21 residues. Here the CDR3 reads CASTPRAGAHLFGVPNYEQYF. The DNA of the CDR3 is TGTGCCAGCACCCCGAGGGCGGGGGCCCACCTTTTCGGGGTCCCCAACTACGAGCAGTACTTC.

The gene calls are TRBV6-5 and TRBJ2-1; possibly TRBD1 for D (6 bases). Looked up from germline, CDR1 is MNHEY and CDR2 is SVGAGI. The length of the CDR3 is 15 residues. Trimming took 5 bases from V and 8 from J, leaving 19 bases between them. The CDR3 sequence: CASSTRRGSGYEQFF. CDR3 coding DNA: TGTGCCAGCAGTACGCGTAGGGGGAGCGGATATGAGCAGTTCTTC.

The V call is TRBV3-1 (or the pseudogene TRBV3-2), the J call TRBJ2-2, with 9 positions matching TRBD2. Losses at the gene ends were 4 bases for V and 5 bases for J; bases not matched to a gene: 8. Looked up from germline, CDR1 is LGHDT and CDR2 is YNNKEL (reference sequence). The CDR3 has 16 amino acids. The DNA for the CDR3 is TGTGCCAGCAGCCGTCTCGGACTAGCGCAAACCGGGGAGCTGTTTTTT. Amino acids: CASSRLGLAQTGELFF.

The CDR3 bases are TGTGCCAGCAGCCCCTCCGGGACAGGGTCTGAAAAACTGTTTTTT. Translation gives CASSPSGTGSEKLFF. The chain couples TRBV9 to TRBJ1-4; 9 bases align to TRBD1. The V gene end was trimmed by 4 bases and the J gene end by 7 bases; junction bases not matched to a gene: 8. CDR3 length: 15 residues. Germline lookup yields CDR1 SGDLS and CDR2 YYNGEE. The full variable domain, rest sourced from reference TRBV9 and TRBJ1-4, is DSGVTQTPKHLITATGQRVTLRCSPRSGDLSVYWYQQSLDQGLQFLIQYYNGEERAKGNILERFSAQQFPDLHSELNLSSLELGDSALYFCASSPSGTGSEKLFFGSGTQLSVL.

The chain employs TRBV10-3 and TRBJ1-2; 10 bases fit TRBD1. V lost 2 bases, J lost 2 bases, and 8 bases stayed unmatched. From germline, CDR1 is ENHRY and CDR2 SYGVKD. CDR3 length: 17 amino acids. Written as DNA, the CDR3 is TGTGCCATCAGTGAGCCGGGAGGGACAGGGGTAAACTATGGCTACACCTTC. This translates into CAISEPGGTGVNYGYTF.

The chain combines TRBV11-3 with TRBJ2-2, with D maybe TRBD2 (6 bases). Trimming removed 5 bases from V and 4 bases from J, with 17 bases in between. The length of the CDR3 is 16 residues. CDR1 and CDR2 from the germline V gene are SGHNT and YENEEA. The CDR3 region is CASSPRLEQGTGELFF. In DNA form, the CDR3 reads TGTGCCAGCAGCCCCAGACTAGAGCAGGGCACCGGGGAGCTGTTTTTT.

This clone was recorded only once. The chain links TRBV12-3 or TRBV12-4 to TRBJ2-4; D possibly corresponds to TRBD2 (5 bases). The V gene lost 3 bases and the J gene lost 10 bases, with 10 bases spanning the gap. The CDR3 is 12 amino acids. CDR3 bases: TGTGCCAGCAGTTTGACTACTCTTATTCAGTACTTC. This gives the protein CASSLTTLIQYF.

The CDR3 coding sequence is TGCGCCAGCAGCCGCGGTGAGAGCTCCTATAATTCACCCCTCCACTTT. Translated, it gives CASSRGESSYNSPLHF. The chain combines TRBV5-1 with TRBJ1-6; D is undetermined. Trimming pared 4 bases from V and 0 bases from J, leaving 11 bases between. From germline, CDR1 is SGHRS and CDR2 YFSETQ. This CDR3 region has 16 residues.

The chain recombines TRBV7-8 with TRBJ1-5, with D tentatively TRBD1 (6 bases). Germline loops: CDR1 SGHVS, CDR2 FQNEAQ. The CDR3 totals 19 residues. The V and J ends lost 6 bases and 3 bases respectively, with 27 bases between them. CDR3 region: CASSNTVRRNRDVNQPQHF. CDR3 sequence (DNA): TGTGCCAGCAGTAATACGGTTAGGAGGAACAGGGACGTCAATCAGCCCCAGCATTTT.

The chain combines TRBV7-2 with TRBJ2-6; no firm D call. The CDR3 has 14 amino acids. The germline V gene has CDR1 SGHTA and CDR2 FQGNSA. V was clipped by 2 bases and J by 4 bases, with 6 bases between them. In nucleotides, the CDR3 is TGTGCCAGCAGCTTAACTGTCGGGGCCAACGTCCTGACTTTC. As protein: CASSLTVGANVLTF.

The chain combines TRBV7-8 with TRBJ1-2; 8 bases match TRBD1. The ends lost 5 bases at V and 8 bases at J; junction bases unmatched: 7. Germline CDR1 SGHVS, CDR2 FQNEAQ. The CDR3 runs to 13 residues. The CDR3 DNA is TGTGCCAGCAGCCGTGGACAGGGTGAGGGCTACACCTTC. Amino acid sequence: CASSRGQGEGYTF.

V is TRBV19 and J is TRBJ1-6; D is perhaps TRBD1 (5 bases). Germline V gene lookup returns CDR1 LNHDA and CDR2 SQIVND (reference sequence). This CDR3 is built from 19 residues. Deletions cut 7 bases from V and 0 bases from J, with 22 bases between. The CDR3 spells CASTPGDSLTSSYNSPLHF. For the CDR3, the DNA is TGTGCCAGTACCCCGGGTGACAGTTTGACGAGCTCCTATAATTCACCCCTCCACTTT.